The 21 T cell receptor beta chains listed next were all sequenced from one sample in a study of cytomegalovirus exposure and HLA in healthy donors. The primer mix had 60 Vbeta and 13 Jbeta primers. Method: immunoSEQ multiplex PCR; TCRdb's copy keeps in-frame clones and lacks some. The table includes more than 150,000 clones, just under 80% detected once. The sample comprised PBMCs. The receptor source for this set is a woman between 45 and 60 years old in good health and CMV-seropositive.

The chain combines TRBV7-9 with TRBJ2-5; the match to TRBD1 covers 9 bases. The V segment lost 3 bases and the J segment 5 bases; nucleotides outside the gene matches: 4. The CDR3 consists of 14 residues. CDR1 SEHNR and CDR2 FQNEAQ come from the germline V gene (reference sequence). In nucleotides, the CDR3 is TGTGCCAGCAGCTTGACAGGGGGAAAGGAGACCCAGTACTTC. Residues: CASSLTGGKETQYF.

The J gene is TRBJ2-1, the V gene TRBV5-1; 8 bases line up with TRBD1. The CDR3 totals 16 residues. Trimming removed 5 bases from V and 6 bases from J; junction bases left unmatched: 13. Germline-derived CDR1 and CDR2 are SGHRS and YFSETQ. The CDR3 region has the DNA TGCGCCAGCAGTGACCGGACAGGGTCCAGGGGCAATGAGCAGTTCTTC. Protein: CASSDRTGSRGNEQFF.

The genes are TRBV28 and TRBJ1-5, with D possibly TRBD1 on 6 matching bases. The CDR3 has 15 amino acids. Looked up from germline, CDR1 is MDHEN and CDR2 is SYDVKM. V gave up 2 bases and J gave up 6 bases, with 14 bases separating them. The CDR3 protein is CASSLPGGAVQPQHF. CDR3 sequence (DNA): TGTGCCAGCAGTTTACCGGGGGGCGCCGTTCAGCCCCAGCATTTT.

DNA of the CDR3: TGTGCCAGCAGCACAAAGAACACTGAAGCTTTCTTT. Protein: CASSTKNTEAFF. This chain uses TRBV7-2 with TRBJ1-1, with no clear D. Germline CDR1 and CDR2: SGHTA and FQGNSA. The CDR3 consists of 12 residues. V shed 5 bases and J shed 1 base, with 5 bases lying between them.

This clone occurred a few times. V and J are TRBV10-3 and TRBJ2-7; maybe TRBD1 (5 bases). The CDR3 totals 11 residues. V lost 9 bases and J lost 3, with 9 bases in between. CDR1 and CDR2 from the germline V gene are ENHRY and SYGVKD. CDR3 DNA sequence: TGTGCCATAGCCCAGGGCTACGAGCAGTACTTC. Its translation is CAIAQGYEQYF.

This clone came up a few times. The V call is TRBV5-6, the J call TRBJ1-2, with TRBD1 identical over 8 bases. V trimming: 3 bases; J trimming: 1 base; junction bases outside the gene matches: 11. Germline values: CDR1 SGHDT, CDR2 YYEEEE. This CDR3 is built from 17 residues. The CDR3, as DNA: TGTGCCAGCAGCTGGCGGGGACAGGCGAACCTTAACTATGGCTACACCTTC. It translates to CASSWRGQANLNYGYTF.

This clone was seen only once. J is TRBJ2-1 and V is TRBV4-2; TRBD2 agrees at 14 bases. Germline V gene lookup returns CDR1 LGHNA and CDR2 YNFKEQ. V lost 3 bases, J lost 10 bases, and 11 bases stayed unmatched. This CDR3 is 17 amino acids long. CDR3: CASSQDPGTSGSVEQFF. The CDR3 coding sequence is TGTGCCAGCAGCCAGGACCCCGGGACTAGCGGGAGTGTCGAGCAGTTCTTC.

CDR3 region: CASSLAERTSDNEQFF. The CDR3 DNA sequence: TGCGCCAGCAGCTTGGCCGAAAGGACTAGCGACAATGAGCAGTTCTTC. V and J are TRBV5-1 and TRBJ2-1; 9 bases match TRBD2. The CDR3 is 16 amino acids. Germline loops: CDR1 SGHRS, CDR2 YFSETQ. V was clipped by 0 bases and J by 5 bases; unmatched bases: 6.

The chain employs TRBV10-3 and TRBJ2-1; TRBD2 agrees at 9 bases. The V gene's germline CDR1 is ENHRY and CDR2 SYGVKD. After removal of 6 bases from V and 3 bases from J, the junction contained 6 bases not matched to a gene. This CDR3 spans 15 amino acids. The CDR3 DNA reads as TGTGCCATCAGCCCACTAGCGGGCTACTACAATGAGCAGTTCTTC. It yields the protein CAISPLAGYYNEQFF.

V gene TRBV19 combines with J gene TRBJ2-7, with D maybe TRBD2 (6 bases). CDR3 size: 13 residues. CDR1 LNHDA and CDR2 SQIVND come from the germline V gene (reference sequence). The V end was cut by 3 bases, the J end by 3 bases, with 9 bases between. The CDR3 protein is CASSIGLRYEQYF. In DNA form, the CDR3 reads TGTGCCAGTAGTATCGGACTACGCTACGAGCAGTACTTC.

This chain links TRBV28 with TRBJ1-2; possible D gene TRBD1, 6 bases. The CDR3 is 17 residues long. V lost 8 bases and J 0 bases, leaving 22 bases between the germline ends. The V gene's germline CDR1 is MDHEN and CDR2 SYDVKM. In DNA form, the CDR3 reads TGTGCCAGCGGCTCCCCCGCAGGGGCCGGGGCTAACTATGGCTACACCTTC. It encodes CASGSPAGAGANYGYTF.

J is TRBJ1-4 and V is TRBV5-8; TRBD1 aligns across 8 bases. The CDR3 runs 17 residues. Germline assignment: CDR1 SGHTS and CDR2 YDEGEE. V lost 5 bases and J lost 0; bases outside the gene matches: 9. This CDR3 reads CASRAGTGFATNEKLFF. The CDR3 region has the DNA TGTGCCAGCAGGGCCGGGACAGGATTTGCAACTAATGAAAAACTGTTTTTT.

This chain's CDR3 is CASSSQYNEQFF. Here the CDR3 DNA reads TGTGCCAGCAGCTCCCAGTACAATGAGCAGTTCTTC. This chain connects TRBV11-2 to TRBJ2-1; D not resolved. The germline V gene has CDR1 SGHAT and CDR2 FQNNGV. The CDR3 covers 12 residues. V shed 4 bases and J shed 4 bases, with 5 bases lying between them.

The V gene is TRBV7-8, the J gene TRBJ1-2; the D is unclear. The CDR3 totals 14 residues. Germline V gene lookup returns CDR1 SGHVS and CDR2 FQNEAQ. Trimming stripped 2 bases from V and 1 base from J, with 8 bases between. The CDR3 nucleotides read TGTGCCAGCAGCTTATTTGGTAGTAACTATGGCTACACCTTC. Its translation: CASSLFGSNYGYTF.

This clone was observed a few times. V is TRBV7-2 and J is TRBJ2-3, with 12 positions matching TRBD2. The length of the CDR3 is 15 residues. Trimming cost V 5 bases and J 5 bases; bases outside gene matches: 5. Germline-derived CDR1 and CDR2 are SGHTA and FQGNSA. CDR3 sequence: CASSGRLAGEDTQYF. CDR3 in DNA: TGTGCCAGCAGCGGAAGACTAGCGGGAGAAGATACGCAGTATTTT.

This rearrangement joins TRBV4-1 to TRBJ2-3, with 13 positions matching TRBD2. The CDR3 consists of 18 residues. Unmatched junction bases numbered 7, after V lost 1 base and J lost 3 bases. Germline V gene data show CDR1 as MGHRA and CDR2 as YSYEKL. Written as DNA, the CDR3 is TGCGCCAGCAGCCAAGCGGGGACTAGCGGGATAGGTACAGATACGCAGTATTTT. This translates into CASSQAGTSGIGTDTQYF.

In its sample, this clone was seen once. The CDR3 region has the DNA TGCGCCAGCAGCTTGGACAGGGCGGACTACGAGCAGTACTTC. Its protein product is CASSLDRADYEQYF. This sequence joins TRBV5-1 and TRBJ2-7; D possibly corresponds to TRBD1 (6 bases). Germline CDR1 reads SGHRS; CDR2 reads YFSETQ. The CDR3 has 14 residues. Trimming removed 0 bases from V and 3 bases from J, with 10 bases in between.

About this clone: One end of the junction varies from germline; a read error may be responsible. The V gene is TRBV28, the J gene TRBJ2-1; TRBD1 aligns across 7 bases. The V gene's germline CDR1 is MDHEN and CDR2 SYDVKM. The CDR3 sequence is 13 residues long. The CDR3 coding sequence is TGTGCCAGCAGTTTCCCCCGGACAGGTGGTCTAATCTTC. This encodes CASSFPRTGGLIF.

The CDR3, as DNA: TGTGCCAGCAGCGACATACAGGGGGCCGCGGTTGCTGAAGCTTTCTTT. It is translated as CASSDIQGAAVAEAFF. The V gene is TRBV9, the J gene TRBJ1-1, with 9 bases lining up with TRBD1. Germline V gene lookup returns CDR1 SGDLS and CDR2 YYNGEE. V lost 3 bases and J lost 6; bases outside the gene matches: 12. There are 16 residues in the CDR3.

The V gene is TRBV13, the J gene TRBJ2-7, with TRBD2 matching 9 bases. The V gene end was trimmed by 7 bases and the J gene end by 3 bases; junction bases not matched to a gene: 7. This CDR3 has 14 amino acids. Germline CDR1 and CDR2: PRHDT and FYEKMQ (reference sequence). The CDR3 loop is CASMPGAGGYEQYF. CDR3 DNA: TGTGCCAGCATGCCTGGAGCGGGGGGCTACGAGCAGTACTTC.

This chain joins TRBV28 and TRBJ1-2; 7 bases match TRBD1. This CDR3 region has 13 residues. The junction had 5 bases not matched to a gene; V was cut back by 2 bases and J by 8 bases. Germline lookup yields CDR1 MDHEN and CDR2 SYDVKM. The CDR3 loop reads CASSLPGTVGYTF. CDR3 nucleotide sequence: TGTGCCAGCAGTTTACCCGGGACAGTAGGCTACACCTTC.